This TCR beta chain was sequenced for a study of T-cell reconstitution after alpha-beta-depleted transplantation in children. The study, taken as a whole, reports: Newly generated T cells supplied most T-cell counts and diversity one year post-transplant.

The V segment lost 4 bases and the J segment 2 bases; nucleotides outside the gene matches: 6. This CDR3 is 15 amino acids long. Germline-derived CDR1 and CDR2 are MGHRA and YSYEKL. Only a few counts were recorded for this clonotype. As yet, its antigen is unknown. The authors prepared the TCRbeta library with unique molecular identifiers. TCRdb re-called the PCR reads through MiXCR, storing one row per CDR3 protein. This repertoire shows about 600,000 distinct CDR3 sequences, more than 20% found once; its top ten account for roughly 13%. The material sequenced was PBMCs, mostly from graft donor cells, taken 360 days after TCRalphabeta/CD19-depleted stem cell transplant. The sequence derives from a boy in the first two years of life who had a stem cell transplant for acute myeloid leukemia, so the T cells may come from the graft donor. This chain connects TRBV4-1 to TRBJ2-3; TRBD1 aligns across 7 bases. CDR3 sequence: CASSRGQDFTDTQYF. For the CDR3, the DNA is TGCGCCAGCAGCCGCGGACAGGATTTCACAGATACGCAGTATTTT.